The 28 T cell receptor beta chains given below trace back to one sample, sequenced in a study of T-cell memory formation after mild COVID-19. One entry per CDR3 protein results from TCRdb running MiXCR on the 5' RACE reads. Seen here are around 200,000 distinct CDR3 sequences, approximately 30% observed once, and the top ten hold over 9.5%. The specimen sequenced was PBMCs or a T cell subset sorted from them (not recorded which). Receptor source: an adult woman who had mild COVID-19 (a few samples of this study predate the infection). Cell type and time point are not known.

This chain uses TRBV11-2 with TRBJ2-1, with D perhaps TRBD2 (8 bases). CDR1 and CDR2 (germline): SGHAT, FQNNGV. This CDR3 has 16 residues. The germline V and J ends were trimmed by 5 bases and 0 bases, with 14 bases remaining between them. Written as DNA, the CDR3 is TGTGCCAGCAGCCCGCGGGGGGACAGCTCCTACAATGAGCAGTTCTTC. It specifies CASSPRGDSSYNEQFF.

The chain couples TRBV12-3 or TRBV12-4 to TRBJ2-6; D is undetermined. The CDR3 is 15 amino acids. Trimming took off 3 bases at V and 3 bases at J, with 9 bases between the two ends. The CDR3 sequence: CASSFSRNGANVLTF. The CDR3 coding sequence is TGTGCCAGCAGTTTTTCCAGAAATGGGGCCAACGTCCTGACTTTC.

The chain is built from TRBV7-3 and TRBJ1-1, with D possibly matching TRBD1 (6 bases). This CDR3 is built from 13 residues. Trimming shortened V by 5 bases and J by 4 bases, and 11 bases separated the two germline ends. Per the germline V gene, CDR1 is SGHTA and CDR2 is FQGTGA. CDR3 sequence (DNA): TGTGCCAGCAGCGGGGGCTCGGGCACTGAAGCTTTCTTT. This gives the protein CASSGGSGTEAFF.

The chain links TRBV9 to TRBJ2-1; 7 nucleotides line up with TRBD2. The CDR3 has 14 amino acids. Trimming cost V 4 bases and J 9 bases; bases outside gene matches: 10. Germline loops: CDR1 SGDLS, CDR2 YYNGEE. For the CDR3, the DNA is TGTGCCAGCAGCCCCATCGAGCGGGGTCTTGAGCAGTTCTTC. Encoded protein: CASSPIERGLEQFF. The full variable domain, rest sourced from reference TRBV9 and TRBJ2-1, is DSGVTQTPKHLITATGQRVTLRCSPRSGDLSVYWYQQSLDQGLQFLIQYYNGEERAKGNILERFSAQQFPDLHSELNLSSLELGDSALYFCASSPIERGLEQFFGPGTRLTVL.

The chain uses TRBV4-1 and TRBJ2-7; maybe TRBD2 (6 bases). Germline CDR1 MGHRA, CDR2 YSYEKL. CDR3 length equals 16 residues. Trimming removed 0 bases at V and 4 bases at J, with 16 bases between. CDR3: CASSQEGKGGTYEQYF. The CDR3 nucleotides read TGCGCCAGCAGCCAAGAGGGGAAAGGCGGGACTTACGAGCAGTACTTC.

This clonotype was seen a handful of times. CDR3 in DNA: TGTGCCAGCAGTTACACTAGCTTCAATGAGCAGTTCTTC. Protein product: CASSYTSFNEQFF. This rearrangement joins TRBV6-2 or TRBV6-3 to TRBJ2-1; weak D call: TRBD2 (6 bases). V lost 2 bases and J 6 bases, leaving 8 bases between the germline ends. The CDR3 contains 13 residues. Germline V gives CDR1 MNHEY, CDR2 SVGEGT.

The chain joins TRBV4-2 to TRBJ2-7, with D uncertain. Between the trimmed V and J ends, which lost 10 bases and 0 bases, there was a span of 16 bases. The length of the CDR3 is 14 residues. In germline, CDR1 is LGHNA, CDR2 YNFKEQ. The CDR3 DNA sequence: TGTGCCACCTCTCCTTTCCTAGGCTCCTACGAGCAGTACTTC. Its translation is CATSPFLGSYEQYF.

This clonotype was detected only a few times. This chain links TRBV20-1 with TRBJ2-7; D is possibly TRBD2 (6 bases). Germline loops: CDR1 DFQATT, CDR2 SNEGSKA (reference sequence). This CDR3 contains 13 residues. V lost 4 bases and J 3 bases, leaving 13 bases between the germline ends. The CDR3 spells CSATRDSFYEQYF. Here the CDR3 DNA reads TGCAGTGCTACCCGGGACTCCTTCTACGAGCAGTACTTC.

This clonotype was seen more than once but under ten times. CDR3 in amino acids: CSVDLVEGTEAFF. CDR3 DNA: TGCAGCGTTGATTTGGTGGAGGGCACTGAAGCTTTCTTT. The V call is TRBV29-1, the J call TRBJ1-1; D gene uncertain. This CDR3 comprises 13 residues. Trimming took off 3 bases at V and 4 bases at J, with 12 bases between the two ends. Germline-derived CDR1 and CDR2 are SQVTM and ANQGSEA.

The chain carries TRBV4-2 and TRBJ2-7; D may be TRBD1 (7 bases). CDR1 is LGHNA and CDR2 is YNFKEQ in the germline V gene. CDR3 size: 15 residues. V gave up 4 bases and J gave up 3 bases, with 16 bases separating them. CDR3 residues: CASSLPGDRIYEQYF. CDR3 DNA: TGTGCCAGCAGCCTTCCGGGGGACAGAATCTACGAGCAGTACTTC.

This chain connects TRBV18 to TRBJ2-1; 7 nucleotides line up with TRBD1. Germline CDR1 reads KGHSH; CDR2 reads LQKENI. The V segment lost 4 bases and the J segment 6 bases; nucleotides outside the gene matches: 6. The CDR3 length is 14 residues. CDR3 nucleotides: TGTGCCAGCTCACGGGTGGCAGGGGGCAATGAGCAGTTCTTC. Its translation: CASSRVAGGNEQFF.

V gene TRBV20-1 combines with J gene TRBJ2-2, with D hard to call. Germline V gene sequence: CDR1 DFQATT, CDR2 SNEGSKA (reference sequence). This CDR3 spans 13 amino acids. Deletions cut 5 bases from V and 3 bases from J, with 10 bases between. Here the CDR3 DNA reads TGCAGTGCTTTAGACGTGGACACCGGGGAGCTGTTTTTT. Its translation is CSALDVDTGELFF.

The genes are TRBV7-3 and TRBJ2-3; TRBD2 aligns across 8 bases. Germline CDR1 reads SGHTA; CDR2 reads FQGTGA. CDR3 length: 15 amino acids. With V trimmed by 5 bases and J by 1 base, 5 bases remained unmatched. The CDR3 DNA is TGTGCCAGCAGCCGTAGCGGGGTCGGCACAGATACGCAGTATTTT. This gives the protein CASSRSGVGTDTQYF.

J is TRBJ2-5 and V is TRBV18; 9 bases map to TRBD1. The CDR3 runs 14 residues. Germline-derived CDR1 and CDR2 are KGHSH and LQKENI. The V segment lost 3 bases and the J segment 3 bases; nucleotides outside the gene matches: 2. CDR3 amino acids: CASSPRQGEETQYF. In nucleotides, the CDR3 is TGTGCCAGCTCACCCAGACAGGGGGAAGAGACCCAGTACTTC.

The chain recombines TRBV5-1 with TRBJ1-2, with TRBD1 identical over 7 bases. The CDR3 covers 13 residues. Germline CDR1 and CDR2: SGHRS and YFSETQ. The junction had 8 bases not matched to a gene; V was cut back by 4 bases and J by 8 bases. CDR3 coding DNA: TGCGCCAGCAGCCCAGGACAGGCAGTAGGCTACACCTTC. Its protein is CASSPGQAVGYTF.

A few counts support this clonotype. V gene TRBV7-2 combines with J gene TRBJ1-2; 8 bases are a match to TRBD1. Trimming cost V 2 bases and J 3 bases; bases outside gene matches: 17. CDR3 size: 19 residues. Germline V CDR1 and CDR2: SGHTA, FQGNSA. The CDR3 here is CASSLSAHVAGGVHYGYTF. The CDR3 coding sequence is TGTGCCAGCAGCTTAAGCGCCCATGTGGCAGGGGGCGTTCACTATGGCTACACCTTC.

The gene calls are TRBV30 and TRBJ2-7; D possibly matches TRBD1 or TRBD2 (5 bases each). This CDR3 spans 15 amino acids. Germline CDR1 reads GTSNPN; CDR2 reads SVGIG (reference sequence). V was shortened by 5 bases and J by 7 bases, with 24 bases between the two germline ends. The CDR3 region has the DNA TGTGCCTGGGGGACGACCTCAGGGAGAAGAGGGGAGCAGTACTTC. It codes for CAWGTTSGRRGEQYF.

This sequence joins TRBV6-2 or TRBV6-3 and TRBJ2-1; D might be TRBD2 (6 bases). Germline values: CDR1 MNHEY, CDR2 SVGEGT. V was trimmed by 3 bases and J by 3 bases, leaving 12 bases between them. The CDR3 is 15 amino acids. The CDR3 coding sequence is TGTGCCAGCAGTTATTCCGGGACTTACTACAATGAGCAGTTCTTC. The encoded protein is CASSYSGTYYNEQFF.

The sample holds one count of this clonotype. This CDR3 reads CASSFPYSDTEAFF. The CDR3, as DNA: TGTGCCAGCAGCTTCCCGTACAGCGACACTGAAGCTTTCTTT. V is TRBV5-4 and J is TRBJ1-1; D gene uncertain. The CDR3 loop spans 14 amino acids. With 2 bases removed from V and 3 bases from J, the gap between germline ends came to 11 bases. The germline gives CDR1 SGHNT, CDR2 YYREEE (reference sequence).

The chain couples TRBV10-3 to TRBJ1-1, with no clear D. Per the germline V gene, CDR1 is ENHRY and CDR2 is SYGVKD. V was clipped by 1 base and J by 1 base, with 7 bases between them. This CDR3 is built from 14 residues. The CDR3 DNA reads as TGTGCCATCAGTGAGTTGGCTGCGAACACTGAAGCTTTCTTT. Translating gives CAISELAANTEAFF.

In this sample, this clonotype turned up a few times. The V and J genes are TRBV30 and TRBJ2-7; 12 nucleotides agree with TRBD2. Germline CDR1 is GTSNPN and CDR2 is SVGIG (reference sequence). Trimming at V came to 1 base and at J to 7 bases, leaving 5 bases not matched to a gene. This CDR3 is 14 amino acids long. The CDR3 bases are TGTGCCTGGAGTGCAGGACTAGCGGGATATGAGCAGTACTTC. Amino acids: CAWSAGLAGYEQYF.

V is TRBV11-2 and J is TRBJ2-3; the match to TRBD2 covers 10 bases. V was clipped by 0 bases and J by 4 bases; unmatched bases: 7. Germline loops: CDR1 SGHAT, CDR2 FQNNGV. The CDR3 covers 17 residues. The DNA of the CDR3 is TGTGCCAGCAGCTTAGAGGCCCAACTAGCGGGGCCAGATACGCAGTATTTT. Translation gives CASSLEAQLAGPDTQYF.

V usage is TRBV7-8 and J usage is TRBJ2-3; 10 nucleotides align to TRBD2. The CDR3 is made up of 17 amino acids. J lost 1 base, V lost 1 base, and 5 bases had no gene match. Germline assignment: CDR1 SGHVS and CDR2 FQNEAQ. The CDR3 sequence is CASSLEASGGRTDTQYF. The CDR3 nucleotides are TGTGCCAGCAGCTTAGAGGCTAGCGGGGGTCGCACAGATACGCAGTATTTT.

This clonotype appeared a few times. The chain combines TRBV12-3 or TRBV12-4 with TRBJ2-5; D unresolved. The CDR3 runs 13 residues. Trimming shortened V by 0 bases and J by 2 bases, and 4 bases separated the two germline ends. In DNA form, the CDR3 reads TGTGCCAGCAGTTTAGCCCAACAAGAGACCCAGTACTTC. It encodes CASSLAQQETQYF.

At least ten counts were recorded for this clonotype. This sequence joins TRBV3-1 and TRBJ2-5, with D tentatively TRBD1 (6 bases). The V end was cut by 2 bases, the J end by 3 bases, with 16 bases between. CDR1 is LGHDT, CDR2 YNNKEL, per germline (reference sequence). The CDR3 extends over 16 amino acids. CDR3 nucleotide sequence: TGTGCCAGCAGCCAAACCGGGACACCGGCGAAAGAGACCCAGTACTTC. Amino acids: CASSQTGTPAKETQYF.

In its sample, this clonotype was seen a few times. V and J are TRBV5-1 and TRBJ2-7, with D possibly being TRBD1 or TRBD2 (5 bases each). Trimming left V 5 bases short and J 3 bases short, with 9 bases between. Germline V gene sequence: CDR1 SGHRS, CDR2 YFSETQ. The CDR3 loop spans 12 amino acids. DNA for the CDR3: TGCGCCAGCAGTGAGGGGAACTACGAGCAGTACTTC. It yields the protein CASSEGNYEQYF.

The rearrangement links TRBV20-1 to TRBJ2-7, with D maybe TRBD2 (5 bases). Trimming took off 4 bases at V and 0 bases at J, with 16 bases between the two ends. CDR1 and CDR2 from the germline V gene are DFQATT and SNEGSKA (reference sequence). CDR3 length: 15 residues. The CDR3 DNA reads TGCAGTGCTAAGATACTTCGGACTGCCTCCTACGAGCAGTACTTC. Its protein is CSAKILRTASYEQYF.

The V and J genes are TRBV11-2 and TRBJ2-5; maybe TRBD2 (7 bases). Looked up from germline, CDR1 is SGHAT and CDR2 is FQNNGV. The CDR3 is 16 amino acids. Trimming took off 3 bases at V and 5 bases at J, with 19 bases between the two ends. DNA of the CDR3: TGTGCCAGCAGCTTTAGGGGGGGGGCATTTGGCGAGACCCAGTACTTC. It translates to CASSFRGGAFGETQYF.